This TCR beta chain appears in the sequencing data of a study of T cells in Graves' hyperthyroidism and ophthalmopathy. Regarding this clonotype: Its antigen is still unknown.

Diagnostic decisions used clinical symptoms, serum thyroxine and TRAb, thyroid ultrasound and orbital computed tomography. Amplified TCR beta CDR3 regions came from RNA transcripts. When the TCR CDR3 underwent first-round RT-PCR, the HTBI primer set was used. TCRdb recomputed calls from the multiplex PCR reads with MiXCR, one row per CDR3 protein. The sample has about 590,000 distinct CDR3 sequences; around 16% are singletons. Notes on the study in general: Blood also showed most of the thyroid clonotypes that were expanded above 0.001.

V lost 5 bases to trimming and J lost 0 bases, with 17 bases between them. The germline CDR1 and CDR2 sequences are MNHNS and SASEGT. The CDR3 is 17 residues long. The chain uses TRBV6-1 and TRBJ1-3; D remains ambiguous. Sequenced material: blood. This receptor was obtained from a woman in her thirties with Graves' hyperthyroidism. The CDR3, as DNA: TGTGCCAGCAGTCGGACCCCTCTCAACAACTCTGGAAACACCATATATTTT. Its translation: CASSRTPLNNSGNTIYF.